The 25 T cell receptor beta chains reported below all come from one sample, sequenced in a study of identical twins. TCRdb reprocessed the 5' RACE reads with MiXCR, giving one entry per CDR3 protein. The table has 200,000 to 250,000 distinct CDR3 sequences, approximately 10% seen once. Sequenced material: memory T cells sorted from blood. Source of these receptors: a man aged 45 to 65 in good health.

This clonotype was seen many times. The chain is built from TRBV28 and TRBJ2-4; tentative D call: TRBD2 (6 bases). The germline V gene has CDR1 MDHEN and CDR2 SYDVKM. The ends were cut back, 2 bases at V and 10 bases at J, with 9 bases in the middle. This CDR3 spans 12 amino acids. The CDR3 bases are TGTGCCAGCAGTTTACCCGGGACTATTCAGTACTTC. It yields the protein CASSLPGTIQYF.

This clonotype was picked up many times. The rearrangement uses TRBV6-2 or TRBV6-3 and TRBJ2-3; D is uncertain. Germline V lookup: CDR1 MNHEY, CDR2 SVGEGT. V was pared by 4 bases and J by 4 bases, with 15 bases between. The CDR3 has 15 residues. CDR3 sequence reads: CASSSASPIPDTQYF. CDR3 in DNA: TGTGCCAGCAGTTCCGCCTCTCCTATCCCAGATACGCAGTATTTT.

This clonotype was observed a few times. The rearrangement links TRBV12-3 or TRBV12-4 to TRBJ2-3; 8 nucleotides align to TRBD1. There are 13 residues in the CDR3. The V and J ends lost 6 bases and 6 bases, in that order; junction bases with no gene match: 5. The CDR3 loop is CASRSTGADTQYF. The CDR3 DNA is TGTGCCAGCAGATCGACAGGGGCCGATACGCAGTATTTT.

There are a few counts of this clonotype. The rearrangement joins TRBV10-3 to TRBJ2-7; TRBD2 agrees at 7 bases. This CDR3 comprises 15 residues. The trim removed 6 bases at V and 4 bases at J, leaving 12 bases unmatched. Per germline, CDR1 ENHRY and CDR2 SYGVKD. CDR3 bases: TGTGCCATCAGGGAGGATGGCGGGAGCTGGTACGAGCAGTACTTC. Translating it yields CAIREDGGSWYEQYF.

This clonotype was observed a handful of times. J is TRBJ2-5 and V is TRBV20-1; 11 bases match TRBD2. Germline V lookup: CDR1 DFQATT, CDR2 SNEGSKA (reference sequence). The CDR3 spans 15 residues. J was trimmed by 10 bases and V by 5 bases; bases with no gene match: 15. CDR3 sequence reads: CSAPRLAGPFGDQYF. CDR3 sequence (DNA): TGCAGTGCTCCTAGACTAGCGGGGCCCTTCGGTGACCAGTACTTC.

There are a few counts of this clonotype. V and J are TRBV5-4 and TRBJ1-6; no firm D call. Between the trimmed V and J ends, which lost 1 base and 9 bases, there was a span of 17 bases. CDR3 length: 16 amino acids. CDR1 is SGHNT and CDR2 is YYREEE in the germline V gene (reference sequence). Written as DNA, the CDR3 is TGTGCCAGCAGCTTGCAGTCCATCTCGGTCCGTTCACCCCTCCACTTT. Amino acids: CASSLQSISVRSPLHF.

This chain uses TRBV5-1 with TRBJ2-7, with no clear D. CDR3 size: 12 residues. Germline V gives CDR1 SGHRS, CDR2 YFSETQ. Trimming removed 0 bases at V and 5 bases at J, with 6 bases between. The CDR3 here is CASSLEGHEQYF. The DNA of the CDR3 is TGCGCCAGCAGCTTGGAGGGTCACGAGCAGTACTTC.

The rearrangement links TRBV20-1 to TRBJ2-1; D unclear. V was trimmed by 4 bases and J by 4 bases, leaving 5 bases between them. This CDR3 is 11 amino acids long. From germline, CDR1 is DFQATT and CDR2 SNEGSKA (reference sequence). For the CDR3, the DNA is TGCAGTGCTACGGTATACAATGAGCAGTTCTTC. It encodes CSATVYNEQFF.

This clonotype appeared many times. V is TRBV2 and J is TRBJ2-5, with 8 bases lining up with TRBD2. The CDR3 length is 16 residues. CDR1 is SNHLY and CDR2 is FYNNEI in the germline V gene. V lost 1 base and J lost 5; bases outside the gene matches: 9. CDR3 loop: CASSEGIAGLSETQYF. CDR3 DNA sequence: TGTGCCAGCAGTGAAGGGATAGCGGGGCTATCGGAGACCCAGTACTTC. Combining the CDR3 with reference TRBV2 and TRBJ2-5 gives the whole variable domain EPEVTQTPSHQVTQMGQEVILRCVPISNHLYFYWYRQILGQKVEFLVSFYNNEISEKSEIFDDQFSVERPDGSNFTLKIRSTKLEDSAMYFCASSEGIAGLSETQYFGPGTRLLVL.

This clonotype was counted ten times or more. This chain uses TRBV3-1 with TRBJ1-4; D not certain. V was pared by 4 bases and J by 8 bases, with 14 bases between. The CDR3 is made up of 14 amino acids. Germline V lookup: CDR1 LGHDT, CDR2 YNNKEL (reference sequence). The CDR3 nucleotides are TGTGCCAGCAGCCCCCCCGCCGCCGGGGAAAAACTGTTTTTT. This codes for CASSPPAAGEKLFF.

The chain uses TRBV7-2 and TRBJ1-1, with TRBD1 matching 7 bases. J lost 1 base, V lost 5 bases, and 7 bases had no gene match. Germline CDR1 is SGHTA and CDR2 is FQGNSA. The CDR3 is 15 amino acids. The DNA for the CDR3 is TGTGCCAGCAGCCTACGGAGGGACAGGAACACTGAAGCTTTCTTT. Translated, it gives CASSLRRDRNTEAFF.

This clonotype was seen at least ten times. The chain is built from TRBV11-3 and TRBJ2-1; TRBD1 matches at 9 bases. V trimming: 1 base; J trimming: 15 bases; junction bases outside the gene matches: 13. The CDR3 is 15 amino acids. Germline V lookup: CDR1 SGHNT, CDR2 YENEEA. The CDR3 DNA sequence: TGTGCCAGCAGCTTAGGGGACAGGGCCCCATTTACTCGGTTCTTC. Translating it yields CASSLGDRAPFTRFF.

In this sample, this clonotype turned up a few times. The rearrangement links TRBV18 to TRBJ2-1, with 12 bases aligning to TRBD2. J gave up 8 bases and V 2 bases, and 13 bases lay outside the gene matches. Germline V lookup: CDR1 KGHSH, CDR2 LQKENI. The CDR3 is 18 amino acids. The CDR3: CASSPFGTSGYTSDEQFF. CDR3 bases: TGTGCCAGCTCACCATTCGGGACTAGCGGGTATACTTCGGATGAGCAGTTCTTC.

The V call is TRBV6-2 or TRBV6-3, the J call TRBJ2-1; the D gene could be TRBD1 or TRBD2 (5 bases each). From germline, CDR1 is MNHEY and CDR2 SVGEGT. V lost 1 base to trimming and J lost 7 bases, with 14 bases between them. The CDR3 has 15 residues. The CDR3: CASSYLGDLGNEQFF. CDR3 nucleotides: TGTGCCAGCAGTTACTTAGGGGACCTCGGGAATGAGCAGTTCTTC.

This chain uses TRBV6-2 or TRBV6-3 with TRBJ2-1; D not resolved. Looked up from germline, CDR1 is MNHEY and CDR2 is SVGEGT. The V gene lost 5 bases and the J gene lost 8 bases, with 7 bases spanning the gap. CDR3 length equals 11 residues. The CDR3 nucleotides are TGTGCCAGCAGTCGCAGCCATGAGCAGTTCTTC. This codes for CASSRSHEQFF.

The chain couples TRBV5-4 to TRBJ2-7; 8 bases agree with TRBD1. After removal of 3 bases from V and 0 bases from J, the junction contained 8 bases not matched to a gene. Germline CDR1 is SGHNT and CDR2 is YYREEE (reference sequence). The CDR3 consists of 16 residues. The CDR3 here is CASSSTGTGISYEQYF. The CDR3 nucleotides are TGTGCCAGCAGCTCCACCGGGACAGGCATCTCCTACGAGCAGTACTTC.

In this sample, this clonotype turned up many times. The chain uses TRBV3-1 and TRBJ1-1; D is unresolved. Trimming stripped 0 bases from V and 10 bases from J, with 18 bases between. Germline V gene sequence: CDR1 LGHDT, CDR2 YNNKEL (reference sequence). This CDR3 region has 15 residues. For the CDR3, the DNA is TGTGCCAGCAGCCAAGAACTCCGTGGATCGACGGGAGCTTTCTTT. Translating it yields CASSQELRGSTGAFF.

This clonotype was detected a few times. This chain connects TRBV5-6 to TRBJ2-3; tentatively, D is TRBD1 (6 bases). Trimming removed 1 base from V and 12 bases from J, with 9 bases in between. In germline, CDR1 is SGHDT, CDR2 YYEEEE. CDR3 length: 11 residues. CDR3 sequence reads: CASSLTGSQYF. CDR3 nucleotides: TGTGCCAGCAGCTTGACAGGGTCCCAGTATTTT.

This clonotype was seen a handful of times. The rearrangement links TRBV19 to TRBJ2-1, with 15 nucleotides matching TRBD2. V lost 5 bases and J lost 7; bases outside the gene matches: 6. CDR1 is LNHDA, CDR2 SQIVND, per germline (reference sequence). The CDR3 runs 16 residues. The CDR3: CASSSGTSGRRNEQFF. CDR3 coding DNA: TGTGCCAGTAGTTCCGGGACTAGCGGGAGGCGAAATGAGCAGTTCTTC.

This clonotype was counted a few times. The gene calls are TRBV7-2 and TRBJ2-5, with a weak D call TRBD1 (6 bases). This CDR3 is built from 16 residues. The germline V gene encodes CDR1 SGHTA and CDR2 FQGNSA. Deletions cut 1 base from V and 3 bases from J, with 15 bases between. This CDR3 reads CASSLGLGQRKETQYF. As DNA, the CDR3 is TGTGCCAGCAGCTTAGGGCTCGGACAGAGGAAAGAGACCCAGTACTTC. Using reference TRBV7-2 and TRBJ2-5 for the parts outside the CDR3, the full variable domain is GAGVSQSPSNKVTEKGKDVELRCDPISGHTALYWYRQSLGQGLEFLIYFQGNSAPDKSGLPSDRFSAERTGGSVSTLTIQRTQQEDSAVYLCASSLGLGQRKETQYFGPGTRLLVL.

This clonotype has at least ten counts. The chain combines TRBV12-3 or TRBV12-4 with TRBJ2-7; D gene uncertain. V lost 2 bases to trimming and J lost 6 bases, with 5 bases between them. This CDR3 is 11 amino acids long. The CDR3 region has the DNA TGTGCCAGCAGTTTACGCGGCGAGCAGTACTTC. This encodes CASSLRGEQYF.

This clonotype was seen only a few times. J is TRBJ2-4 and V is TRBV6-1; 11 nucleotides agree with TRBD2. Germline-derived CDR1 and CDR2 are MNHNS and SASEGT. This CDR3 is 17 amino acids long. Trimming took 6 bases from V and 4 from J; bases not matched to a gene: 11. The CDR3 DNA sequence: TGTGCCAGCAGGGCCAGTGGGCTAGCGGGGGGAAAAAACATTCAGTACTTC. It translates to CASRASGLAGGKNIQYF.

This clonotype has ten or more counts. In DNA, the CDR3 is TGCGCCAGCAGCCAAGATTCTGGTGAAAAACTGTTTTTT. Translation: CASSQDSGEKLFF. The V call is TRBV4-3, the J call TRBJ1-4; D remains ambiguous. The V and J ends lost 0 bases and 7 bases respectively, with 6 bases between them. Per the germline V gene, CDR1 is LGHNA and CDR2 is YSLEER. The CDR3 runs to 13 residues.

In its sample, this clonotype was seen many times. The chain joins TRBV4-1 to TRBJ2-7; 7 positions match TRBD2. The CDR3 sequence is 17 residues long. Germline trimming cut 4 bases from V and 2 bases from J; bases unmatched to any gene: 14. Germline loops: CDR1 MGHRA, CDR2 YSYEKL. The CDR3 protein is CASSPSRVVLAAYEQYF. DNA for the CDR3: TGCGCCAGCAGCCCTTCGAGGGTTGTTCTAGCGGCCTACGAGCAGTACTTC.

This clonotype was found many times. CDR3 region: CASSLGTGDSKQYF. For the CDR3, the DNA is TGCGCCAGCAGCCTCGGGACAGGGGACTCGAAGCAGTACTTC. The rearrangement links TRBV4-3 to TRBJ2-7; 10 bases match TRBD1. In germline, CDR1 is LGHNA, CDR2 YSLEER. The CDR3 loop spans 14 amino acids. With 4 bases clipped from V and 8 bases from J, the junction kept 8 bases outside the gene matches.